Detailed here is one TCR beta chain. This entry is derived from a study of blood T cell repertoires in COVID-19. Study background: The United States, Italy and Spain were the sources of the acute and convalescent COVID-19 samples.

The protocol was immunoSEQ multiplex PCR, while the TCRdb copy is restricted to in-frame clones and leaves out a portion. The top ten hold 7% of the sample, which has 150,000 to 200,000 clones, approximately 90% seen once. The sequencing input was peripheral blood. The receptor comes from a woman at least 80 years old in a cohort sampled during active or convalescent COVID-19.

The CDR3 coding sequence is TGTGCCAGCTCACCTAACATCGGGACAGGGAATCAGCCCCAGCATTTT. This translates into CASSPNIGTGNQPQHF. The chain is built from TRBV18 and TRBJ1-5; TRBD1 aligns across 9 bases. J was trimmed by 4 bases and V by 3 bases; bases with no gene match: 7. Germline V gene data show CDR1 as KGHSH and CDR2 as LQKENI. This CDR3 has 16 residues. The full variable domain, with the rest looked up from reference TRBV18 and TRBJ1-5, is NAGVMQNPRHLVRRRGQEARLRCSPMKGHSHVYWYRQLPEEGLKFMVYLQKENIIDESGMPKERFSAEFPKEGPSILRIQQVVRGDSAAYFCASSPNIGTGNQPQHFGDGTRLSIL.